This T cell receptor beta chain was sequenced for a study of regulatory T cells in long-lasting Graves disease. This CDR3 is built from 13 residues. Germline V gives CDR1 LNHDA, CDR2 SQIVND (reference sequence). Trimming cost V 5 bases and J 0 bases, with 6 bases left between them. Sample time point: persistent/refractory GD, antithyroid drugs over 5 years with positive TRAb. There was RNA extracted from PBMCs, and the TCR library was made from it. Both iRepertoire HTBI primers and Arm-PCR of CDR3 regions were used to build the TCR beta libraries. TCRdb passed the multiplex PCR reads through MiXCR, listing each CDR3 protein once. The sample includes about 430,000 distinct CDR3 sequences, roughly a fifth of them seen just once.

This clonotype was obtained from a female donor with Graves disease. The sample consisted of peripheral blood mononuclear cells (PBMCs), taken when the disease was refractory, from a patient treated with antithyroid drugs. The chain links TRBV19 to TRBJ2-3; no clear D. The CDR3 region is CASSDTSTDTQYF. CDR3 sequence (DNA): TGTGCCAGTAGTGACACAAGCACAGATACGCAGTATTTT.